This T cell receptor (beta chain) was found in a study of naive and memory T cell subsets. Study-level results: Clonotypes are single alpha or beta chains, not paired receptors. Over 85% of naive TCR sequences appeared only once, unlike memory subsets.

This clonotype was counted ten times or more. Its antigen is not known. CDR1 is MDHEN and CDR2 is SYDVKM in the germline V gene. V was trimmed by 6 bases and J by 7 bases, leaving 19 bases between them. The CDR3 length is 15 residues. Overnight CMV lysate stimulation of fresh PBMCs defined donor CMV status by CD4+ IFNgamma. The beta constant-region primer was an equimolar mix of two oligonucleotides covering TRBC1 and TRBC2. Nested alpha and beta constant-region primers with the SP2 primer drove four PCR rounds on ligated cDNA. TCRdb fed the UMI-ligation and nested PCR reads into MiXCR, producing one record per CDR3 protein. Among tens of thousands of distinct CDR3 sequences listed, 5.5% to 8.5% were seen once.

The sequenced sample consisted of central memory CD4+ T cells from blood. The source of this sequence is a human donor in good health. V and J are TRBV28 and TRBJ1-3; maybe TRBD1 (5 bases). CDR3 protein: CASRKHDSRSNTIYF. In nucleotides, the CDR3 is TGTGCCAGCAGAAAGCATGACAGTAGATCTAACACCATATATTTT.